This T cell receptor beta chain was captured in a study of blood T cell repertoires in COVID-19 (dated by TCRdb to about 2020). Turning to the overall study: Samples covering the acute and convalescent phases of COVID-19 were provided by collaborators in the United States, Italy and Spain. The prospective study material was composed of cDNA or gDNA derived from T cells, B-cell-depleted T cells, or PBMCs. Deeply sampled blood TCRbeta repertoires from subjects exposed to, actively infected with, or recovered from COVID-19 were included in the dataset. The repertoires were released in a freely available public database intended as a resource for research on the immune response to SARS-CoV-2. The samples were drawn from the first 160 participants of the ongoing ImmuneRACE study and from some 1,300 subjects provided by 6 global collaborators. The sample metadata nearly always contained a de-identified subject ID, COVID-19 status, age in years and sex. Where available, HLA class I and class II types were obtained from metadata supplied by the sample provider rather than from assay-based typing.

In regard to this clone: Which antigen it targets is not known. No per-base quality is available; no much larger clone lies one base away.

The immunoSEQ Assay, a bias-controlled multiplex PCR, was used to amplify TCRbeta CDR3 regions from genomic DNA. In the authors' own workflow: Within the assay, amplification of reference gene primers was used to estimate how many nucleated cells each sample contained. Sequence reads were collapsed and filtered to measure the absolute abundance of every unique TCRbeta CDR3 rearrangement. For each sample, productive Simpson clonality was calculated as the square root of Simpson's diversity index over productive rearrangements. As stored in TCRdb, this immuneACCESS dataset retains in-frame rearrangements with V and J assigned. A fraction of the clones does not appear; measured against another copy, unresolved V genes explain less than half of the discrepancy, and the remainder lacks a known reason. That table is the source of V, J and clone size, and D and trimming were worked out from the DNA. Counted in this sample were 84,000 or so clones; 78% of them appeared once. The ten largest account for about 5.7% of the sample.

One collaborating source in Seattle enrolled patients while the patients were actively infected and followed the patients over time throughout the course of disease. Each collaborating institution followed its own protocols to collect whole blood in K2EDTA tubes. For TCRbeta analysis, collaborator samples were shipped as frozen whole blood, as isolated PBMCs, or as DNA extracted from either sample type. Reading from cysteine to phenylalanine, the CDR3 counts 15 amino acids. Only the CDR3 DNA is retained, 45 bases long and in frame from the first base. Relative to germline, V is missing 8 bases and J is missing 4 bases, with 10 bases of the junction outside any gene match. From the germline V gene (reference sequence), CDR1 is MNHNY and CDR2 is SVGAGI. General findings and caveats noted by the study authors: How much clinical and demographic metadata was included differed by source and by participant, and the metadata was provided uncurated.

Sample: peripheral blood. This chain joins TRBV6-6 to TRBJ1-2, and 10 junctional nucleotides match TRBD1. The TCR was taken from a man between 65 and 85 years old with COVID-19, enrolled during active disease. The CDR3 region reads CASSTGGELAYGYTF. The DNA reads TGTGCCAGCTCGACAGGGGGCGAGCTGGCCTATGGCTACACCTTC.